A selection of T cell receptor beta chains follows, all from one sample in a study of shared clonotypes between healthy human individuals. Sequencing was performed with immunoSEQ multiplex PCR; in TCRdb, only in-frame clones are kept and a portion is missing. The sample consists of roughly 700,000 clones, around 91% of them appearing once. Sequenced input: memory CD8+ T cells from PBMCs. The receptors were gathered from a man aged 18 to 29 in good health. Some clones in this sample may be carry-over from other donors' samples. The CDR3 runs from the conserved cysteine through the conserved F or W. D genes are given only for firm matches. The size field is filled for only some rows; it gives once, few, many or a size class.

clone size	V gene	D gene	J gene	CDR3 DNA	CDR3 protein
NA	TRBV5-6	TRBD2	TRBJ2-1	TGTGCCAGCAGCCCCCGGACTAGCGGGTACTACAATGAGCAGTTCTTC	CASSPRTSGYYNEQFF
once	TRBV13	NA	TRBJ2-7	TGTGCCAGCAGCTTAAGGGTGACGGTACGCGAGCAGTACTTC	CASSLRVTVREQYF
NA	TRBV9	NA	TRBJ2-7	TGTGCCAGCAGCGGGAGGGACTACGAGCAGTACTTC	CASSGRDYEQYF
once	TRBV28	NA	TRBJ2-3	TGTGCCAGCAGTTTAGAGGTCGGAGAGACCACAGATACGCAGTATTTT	CASSLEVGETTDTQYF
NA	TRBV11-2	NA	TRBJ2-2	TGTGCCAGCAGCTTCTCGTCGCGCGCCGGGGAGCTGTTTTTT	CASSFSSRAGELFF
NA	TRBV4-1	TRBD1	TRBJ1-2	TGCGCCAGCAGCCACCCCGATGGGGGGACAGGGATTTATGGCTACACCTTC	CASSHPDGGTGIYGYTF
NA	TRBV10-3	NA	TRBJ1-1	TGTGCCATCAGTGATTTGGTGAACGCTGAAGCTTTCTTT	CAISDLVNAEAFF
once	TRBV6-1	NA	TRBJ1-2	TGTGCCAGCGCACACAGGACAGTCTATGGCTACACCTTC	CASAHRTVYGYTF
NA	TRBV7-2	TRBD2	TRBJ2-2	TGTGCCAGCAGCCCCCAGCCTAGCGGGAACACCGGGGAGCTGTTTTTT	CASSPQPSGNTGELFF
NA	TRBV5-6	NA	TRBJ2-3	TGTGCCAGCAGCTGGGGCCCTAGCCGCCCAGATACGCAGTATTTT	CASSWGPSRPDTQYF
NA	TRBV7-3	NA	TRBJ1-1	TGTGCCAGCAGCTTAGGGCCCCAGGGCACTGAAGCTTTCTTT	CASSLGPQGTEAFF
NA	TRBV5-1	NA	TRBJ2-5	TGCGCCAGCAGCTGGGGGGAGTGGGGTAGCGACGAAGAGACCCAGTACTTC	CASSWGEWGSDEETQYF
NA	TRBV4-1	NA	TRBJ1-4	TGCGCCAGCAGCCAAGCCCATGTACGGCTCCGTTATAATGAAAAACTGTTTTTT	CASSQAHVRLRYNEKLFF
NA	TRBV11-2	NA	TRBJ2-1	TGTGCCAGCAGCTTCACTCTGGGCTCCTACAATGAGCAGTTCTTC	CASSFTLGSYNEQFF
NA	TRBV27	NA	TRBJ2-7	TGTGCCAGCAGTCTGGAGAGGGGCTACGAGCAGTACTTC	CASSLERGYEQYF
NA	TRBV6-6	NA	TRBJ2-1	TGTGCCAGCAGTAGGGCAAGGGGGGGTCCCTACAATGAGCAGTTCTTC	CASSRARGGPYNEQFF
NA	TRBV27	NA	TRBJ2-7	TGTGCCAGCAGTTTGACCGGGACCTTCTACGAGCAGTACTTC	CASSLTGTFYEQYF
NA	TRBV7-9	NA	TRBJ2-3	TGTGCCAGCAGCGATATAGGGGCCCGGCGGTCTACAGATACGCAGTATTTT	CASSDIGARRSTDTQYF
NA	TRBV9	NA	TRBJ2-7	TGTGCCAGCAGCGTAGATTTGGGAGCGTCGGAGGCCCCCTACGAGCAGTACTTC	CASSVDLGASEAPYEQYF
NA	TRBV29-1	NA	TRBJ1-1	TGCAGCGTTGGGGGGGTTGCTGAAGCTTTCTTT	CSVGGVAEAFF
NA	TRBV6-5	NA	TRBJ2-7	TGTGCCAGCAGCCCACTCGGAGAGGGATCCTACGAGCAGTACTTC	CASSPLGEGSYEQYF
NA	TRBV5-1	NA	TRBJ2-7	TGCGCCAGCAGCTTGGCCCCAACCCTTAGCCGGCGGGGAAGTCCCTACGAGCAGTACTTC	CASSLAPTLSRRGSPYEQYF
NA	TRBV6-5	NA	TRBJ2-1	TGTGCCAGCAGCCCTGCCGGGACAACTTACAATGAGCAGTTCTTC	CASSPAGTTYNEQFF
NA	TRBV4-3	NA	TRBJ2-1	TGCGCCAGCAGCCAAGGAGGCCACAATGAGCAGTTCTTC	CASSQGGHNEQFF
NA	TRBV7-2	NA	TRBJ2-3	TGTGCCAGCAGCTTAGTTAGGTCTGGCACAGATACGCAGTATTTT	CASSLVRSGTDTQYF
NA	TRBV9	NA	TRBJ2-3	TGTGCCAGCAGCGACCGGGACTTCGTGACAGATACGCAGTATTTT	CASSDRDFVTDTQYF
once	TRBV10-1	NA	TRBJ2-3	TGCGCCAGCAGTAGACTCCCGGAAACAGATACGCAGTATTTT	CASSRLPETDTQYF
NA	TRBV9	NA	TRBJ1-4	TGTGCCAGCAGCGGGGGGACTCGTCAGGAAAAACTGTTTTTT	CASSGGTRQEKLFF
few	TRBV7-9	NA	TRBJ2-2	TGTGCCACACACACGGGGACCGGGGAGCTGTTTTTT	CATHTGTGELFF
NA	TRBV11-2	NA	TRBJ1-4	TGTGCCAGCAGAGATTTTCCGGGAACTAATGAAAAACTGTTTTTT	CASRDFPGTNEKLFF
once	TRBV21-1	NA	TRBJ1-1	TGTGCCAACCCTACAACTGAAGCTTTCTTT	CANPTTEAFF
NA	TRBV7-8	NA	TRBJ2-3	TGTGCCAGCAGCTTAGGGGTAGCGAGCACAGATACGCAGTATTTT	CASSLGVASTDTQYF
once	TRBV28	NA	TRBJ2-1	TGTGCCAGCAGTTTCTTGAGGGCGCATGAGCAGTTCTTC	CASSFLRAHEQFF
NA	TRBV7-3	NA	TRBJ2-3	TGTGCCAGCAGCTCAACTGGACTAGGGGGTTGGGATACGCAGTATTTT	CASSSTGLGGWDTQYF
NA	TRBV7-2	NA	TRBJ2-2	TGTGCCAGCCGACGGCCGGGAGTGGGCACCGGGGAGCTGTTTTTT	CASRRPGVGTGELFF
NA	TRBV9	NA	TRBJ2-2	TGTGCCAGCAGCGTTTTGGGGGCGGTCACCGGGGAGCTGTTTTTT	CASSVLGAVTGELFF
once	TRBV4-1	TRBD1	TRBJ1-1	TGCGCCAGCCGACTTGTGGACAGGGGGCGGGACACTGAAGCTTTCTTT	CASRLVDRGRDTEAFF
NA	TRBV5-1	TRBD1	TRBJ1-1	TGCGCCAGCAGCGGAACGGACAGGGGGCCCATGAACACTGAAGCTTTCTTT	CASSGTDRGPMNTEAFF
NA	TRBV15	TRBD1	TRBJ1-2	TGTGCCACCAGCGCCAGACAGGGGGCGCCTGGCTACACCTTC	CATSARQGAPGYTF
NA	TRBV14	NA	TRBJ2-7	TGTGCCAGCAGCCAAGATGGGAGAGGTTACGAGCAGTACTTC	CASSQDGRGYEQYF
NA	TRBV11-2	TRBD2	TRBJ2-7	TGTGCCAGCAGCCCCACGGGGGGCTACGAGCAGTACTTC	CASSPTGGYEQYF
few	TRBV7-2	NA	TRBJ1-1	TGTGCCAGCAGCTTAAGCGGGGCCCTTGAGGCTTTCTTT	CASSLSGALEAFF
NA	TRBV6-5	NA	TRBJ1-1	TGTGCCAGCAGTGAACCGTCGAACACTGAAGCTTTCTTT	CASSEPSNTEAFF
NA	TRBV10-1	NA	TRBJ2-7	TGCGCCAGCAGTGATAAGGGTATGGGCTACGAGCAGTACTTC	CASSDKGMGYEQYF
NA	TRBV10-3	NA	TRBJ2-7	TGTGCCATCAGTGAGTCGCTAGCGTTGGGGAACTACGAGCAGTACTTC	CAISESLALGNYEQYF
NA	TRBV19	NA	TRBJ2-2	TGTGCCAGTAGAACAGGGCCGGACACCGGGGAGCTGTTTTTT	CASRTGPDTGELFF
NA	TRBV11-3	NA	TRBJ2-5	TGTGCCAGCAGCTTAGTACTGTGGGAGACCCAGTACTTC	CASSLVLWETQYF
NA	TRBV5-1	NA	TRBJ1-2	TGCGCCAGCAGCTTGGTGTGGCCACCCTATGGCTACACCTTC	CASSLVWPPYGYTF
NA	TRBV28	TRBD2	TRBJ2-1	TGTGCCAGCACCATGGGGGGGGAAGAGCAGTTCTTC	CASTMGGEEQFF
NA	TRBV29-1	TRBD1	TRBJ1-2	TGCAGCGTTGAAGATAGGACAGGCTATGGCTACACCTTC	CSVEDRTGYGYTF
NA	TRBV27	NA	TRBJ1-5	TGTGCCAGCAGTTGGTATAGCAATCAGCCCCAGCATTTT	CASSWYSNQPQHF
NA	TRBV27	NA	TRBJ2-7	TGTGCCAGCAGTTTGGTCGGGACACTTTCTTACGAGCAGTACTTC	CASSLVGTLSYEQYF
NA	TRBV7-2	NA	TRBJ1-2	TGTGCCAGCAGTTACTCGCGGACTCCAATAGAATATGGCTACACCTTC	CASSYSRTPIEYGYTF
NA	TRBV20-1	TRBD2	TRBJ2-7	TGCAGCGCGGGGGGCTACGAGCAGTACTTC	CSAGGYEQYF
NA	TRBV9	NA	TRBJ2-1	TGTGCCAGCAGCCCCGGGGGCACCTACAATGAGCAGTTCTTC	CASSPGGTYNEQFF
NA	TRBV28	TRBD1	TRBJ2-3	TGTGCCAGCAGCCCCGGGACAGAAAGCACAGATACGCAGTATTTT	CASSPGTESTDTQYF
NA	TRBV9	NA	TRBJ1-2	TGTGCCAGCAGCGTAGCCCCCTACGGGGAGGCCTATGGCTACACCTTC	CASSVAPYGEAYGYTF
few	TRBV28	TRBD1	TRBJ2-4	TGTGCCAGCAGTTCGACAGGGGAGGACATTCAGTACTTC	CASSSTGEDIQYF
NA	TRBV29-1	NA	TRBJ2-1	TGCAGCGGCTACGGGGATTTTCGGGATGAGCAGTTCTTC	CSGYGDFRDEQFF
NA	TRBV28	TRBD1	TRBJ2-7	TGTGCCAGCCTGGGGACAGTTCTTAACAACGAGCAGTACTTC	CASLGTVLNNEQYF